This paragraph covers one T cell receptor (beta chain) sequence. Its antigen is not identified. In every case, the donor was a healthy Caucasian. TCRdb fed the 5' RACE reads into MiXCR, producing one record per CDR3 protein. The sample has approximately 590,000 distinct CDR3 sequences; 9.5% to 10% are singletons. This record belongs to a study of identical twins. The study's findings and limits: Shared out-of-frame alpha sequences (those common to twins) showed excess low generation probability.

This sample also belongs to another study, concerning yellow fever vaccine responses in identical twins.

The receptor's source is a woman younger than 35 in good health. Sequencing was carried out using PBMCs.

The DNA of the CDR3 is TGCAGTGCTAGAGTTCATTCCCTCGGGGGGAATGCTTCACCCCTCCACTTT. Protein sequence: CSARVHSLGGNASPLHF. The chain joins TRBV20-1 to TRBJ1-6; D is possibly TRBD1 (5 bases). Deletions cut 1 base from V and 9 bases from J, with 22 bases between. This CDR3 spans 17 amino acids. In germline, CDR1 is DFQATT, CDR2 SNEGSKA (reference sequence).